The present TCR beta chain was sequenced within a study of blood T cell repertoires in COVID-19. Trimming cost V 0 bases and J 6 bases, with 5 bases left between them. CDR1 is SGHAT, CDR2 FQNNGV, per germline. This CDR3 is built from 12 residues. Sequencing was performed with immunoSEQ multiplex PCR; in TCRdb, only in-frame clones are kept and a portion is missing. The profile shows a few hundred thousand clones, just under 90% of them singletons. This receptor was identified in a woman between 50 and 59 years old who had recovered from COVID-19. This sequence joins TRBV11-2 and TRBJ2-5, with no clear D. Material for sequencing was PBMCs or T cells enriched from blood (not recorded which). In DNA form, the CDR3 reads TGTGCCAGCAGCTTAGATCACAAGACCCAGTACTTC. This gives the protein CASSLDHKTQYF.